A single sample gave rise to the 30 T cell receptor beta chains below, sequenced in a study of blood T cell repertoires in COVID-19. Sequencing was performed with immunoSEQ multiplex PCR; in TCRdb, only in-frame clones are kept and a portion is missing. The table records 110,000 to 150,000 clones, around 87% of them present only once. Sequenced material: peripheral blood. The receptors originated from a human donor in a cohort sampled during active COVID-19.

The chain carries TRBV9 and TRBJ1-2, with D tentatively TRBD1 (5 bases). CDR3 length: 15 amino acids. In germline, CDR1 is SGDLS, CDR2 YYNGEE. V was trimmed by 0 bases and J by 3 bases, leaving 12 bases between them. CDR3: CASSVGRGGDYGYTF. The DNA of the CDR3 is TGTGCCAGCAGCGTAGGCCGGGGGGGAGACTATGGCTACACCTTC.

V is TRBV5-1 and J is TRBJ1-4; D is possibly TRBD1 (5 bases). CDR3 length equals 16 residues. The germline CDR1 and CDR2 sequences are SGHRS and YFSETQ. V lost 4 bases, J lost 8 bases, and 21 bases lay in between. The CDR3 here is CASSQGMSVVGEKLFF. DNA of the CDR3: TGCGCCAGCAGCCAGGGAATGTCCGTTGTAGGGGAAAAACTGTTTTTT.

The chain carries TRBV7-8 and TRBJ2-5; D perhaps matches TRBD2 (6 bases). Germline values: CDR1 SGHVS, CDR2 FQNEAQ. This CDR3 comprises 14 residues. The V end lost 2 bases, the J end lost 4 bases, and 11 bases lay between the germline ends. The CDR3: CASSLLLASETQYF. The DNA of the CDR3 is TGTGCCAGCAGCTTATTACTAGCATCAGAGACCCAGTACTTC.

The chain recombines TRBV30 with TRBJ2-6, with D tentatively TRBD2 (6 bases). Germline CDR1 and CDR2: GTSNPN and SVGIG (reference sequence). CDR3 size: 13 residues. V was cut by 8 bases and J by 4 bases, with 12 bases left in between. The CDR3: CAGGGSGANVLTF. The CDR3 coding sequence is TGTGCCGGTGGGGGGTCCGGGGCCAACGTCCTGACTTTC.

This clone has just a few counts. J is TRBJ1-2 and V is TRBV7-9; D may be TRBD1 (6 bases). V was pared by 6 bases and J by 3 bases, with 14 bases between. The CDR3 runs to 14 residues. The germline gives CDR1 SEHNR, CDR2 FQNEAQ (reference sequence). The CDR3 region is CASSRETGDYGYTF. CDR3 nucleotide sequence: TGTGCCAGCAGTCGTGAGACAGGCGACTATGGCTACACCTTC.

J is TRBJ2-2 and V is TRBV7-6; 10 bases fit TRBD1. Trimming removed 4 bases from V and 6 bases from J; junction bases left unmatched: 5. Germline V gives CDR1 SGHVS, CDR2 FNYEAQ. This CDR3 is 15 amino acids long. The CDR3 protein is CASSSGQGFSGELFF. In DNA form, the CDR3 reads TGTGCCAGCAGCTCGGGACAGGGGTTTTCCGGGGAGCTGTTTTTT.

J is TRBJ2-7 and V is TRBV28, with 7 nucleotides matching TRBD1. V trimming: 9 bases; J trimming: 0 bases; junction bases outside the gene matches: 5. The CDR3 length is 13 residues. Germline V gives CDR1 MDHEN, CDR2 SYDVKM. CDR3 sequence: CASTTGVSYEQYF. The CDR3 bases are TGTGCCAGTACTACAGGGGTCTCCTACGAGCAGTACTTC.

V and J are TRBV5-1 and TRBJ2-1; a weak D match, TRBD1 (6 bases). V was pared by 4 bases and J by 6 bases, with 14 bases between. The germline gives CDR1 SGHRS, CDR2 YFSETQ. This CDR3 spans 14 amino acids. The CDR3 reads CASSPRGSSNEQFF. In DNA form, the CDR3 reads TGCGCCAGCAGCCCCAGGGGTAGTTCCAATGAGCAGTTCTTC.

This clone was seen a single time. This rearrangement joins TRBV5-5 to TRBJ2-3; D is possibly TRBD2 (6 bases). This CDR3 has 14 residues. Germline CDR1 reads SGHKS; CDR2 reads YYEKEE (reference sequence). Trimming took 2 bases from V and 6 from J, leaving 13 bases between them. CDR3 sequence (DNA): TGTGCCAGCAGCTTTCCGGACCGGGGGGATACGCAGTATTTT. This translates into CASSFPDRGDTQYF.

J is TRBJ2-2 and V is TRBV5-1; perhaps TRBD2 as D (5 bases). CDR1 and CDR2 (germline): SGHRS, YFSETQ. The V gene lost 5 bases and the J gene lost 3 bases, with 17 bases spanning the gap. This CDR3 region has 16 residues. The CDR3 coding sequence is TGCGCCAGCAGAAAGGGAGAGCTGCGAGACACCGGGGAGCTGTTTTTT. It yields the protein CASRKGELRDTGELFF.

This clone was found once. The J gene is TRBJ2-2, the V gene TRBV6-1; 14 bases are a match to TRBD2. CDR3 size: 19 residues. Per the germline V gene, CDR1 is MNHNS and CDR2 is SASEGT. The trim removed 2 bases at V and 3 bases at J, leaving 8 bases unmatched. The CDR3 coding sequence is TGTGCCAGCAGTGAAAAGGGGACTAGCGGGAGATCGTACACCGGGGAGCTGTTTTTT. Amino acids: CASSEKGTSGRSYTGELFF.

This sequence joins TRBV7-9 and TRBJ1-5, with 10 nucleotides matching TRBD1. The V and J ends lost 4 bases and 3 bases, in that order; junction bases with no gene match: 6. Germline CDR1 is SEHNR and CDR2 is FQNEAQ (reference sequence). The CDR3 contains 16 residues. In DNA, the CDR3 is TGTGCCAGCAGCTCCGGGACAGGGGTGGACAATCAGCCCCAGCATTTT. Its protein is CASSSGTGVDNQPQHF.

The V call is TRBV30, the J call TRBJ1-2; D is undetermined. The CDR3 is 16 residues long. Trimming cost V 0 bases and J 7 bases, with 21 bases left between them. Germline CDR1 and CDR2: GTSNPN and SVGIG (reference sequence). CDR3 in amino acids: CAWSVNSTPRSGGYTF. The CDR3 DNA reads as TGTGCCTGGAGTGTAAACTCGACGCCCAGGTCCGGTGGCTACACCTTC.

The chain combines TRBV12-3 or TRBV12-4 with TRBJ2-2; D not resolved. V was shortened by 7 bases and J by 1 base, with 7 bases between the two germline ends. The CDR3 is 13 amino acids. The CDR3 coding sequence is TGTGCCAGCAACTTTAGGAACACCGGGGAGCTGTTTTTT. Protein product: CASNFRNTGELFF.

The chain links TRBV9 to TRBJ1-5, with 8 bases lining up with TRBD1. Trimming took 2 bases from V and 1 from J; bases not matched to a gene: 2. The germline V gene encodes CDR1 SGDLS and CDR2 YYNGEE. The CDR3 is 15 residues long. CDR3 loop: CASSVTGESNQPQHF. The DNA for the CDR3 is TGTGCCAGCAGCGTGACAGGGGAAAGCAATCAGCCCCAGCATTTT.

The chain is built from TRBV5-1 and TRBJ1-1; TRBD1 agrees at 8 bases. Looked up from germline, CDR1 is SGHRS and CDR2 is YFSETQ. The CDR3 totals 14 residues. V dropped 3 bases and J dropped 5; count of bases not matched to a gene: 6. CDR3 DNA sequence: TGCGCCAGCAGCTCGACAGGGGATGGGACTGAAGCTTTCTTT. The encoded protein is CASSSTGDGTEAFF.

The chain links TRBV24-1 to TRBJ1-2; 8 nucleotides agree with TRBD1. With V trimmed by 11 bases and J by 7 bases, 11 bases remained unmatched. CDR3 length: 13 residues. Germline V gene data show CDR1 as KGHDR and CDR2 as SFDVKD. CDR3 sequence reads: CAIGTGGGSGYTF. The DNA of the CDR3 is TGTGCCATCGGGACAGGAGGGGGAAGTGGCTACACCTTC.

The chain carries TRBV6-5 and TRBJ2-7; 8 bases align to TRBD2. Germline V gives CDR1 MNHEY, CDR2 SVGAGI. The CDR3 extends over 14 amino acids. V lost 0 bases and J lost 7; bases outside the gene matches: 5. CDR3 in amino acids: CASSYSRLAGEQYF. The DNA for the CDR3 is TGTGCCAGCAGTTACTCGCGGTTAGCGGGGGAGCAGTACTTC.

The chain joins TRBV5-1 to TRBJ1-1; the D is unclear. The CDR3 is 14 amino acids. CDR1 SGHRS and CDR2 YFSETQ come from the germline V gene. Trimming shortened V by 0 bases and J by 8 bases, and 14 bases separated the two germline ends. The CDR3 coding sequence is TGCGCCAGCAGCTTGGTGGTTGTTGGCCAAGAAGCTTTCTTT. Amino acids: CASSLVVVGQEAFF.

This chain uses TRBV7-3 with TRBJ1-2; 10 nucleotides line up with TRBD1. Unmatched junction bases numbered 5, after V lost 5 bases and J lost 8 bases. CDR1 and CDR2 (germline): SGHTA, FQGTGA. CDR3 size: 13 residues. DNA of the CDR3: TGTGCCAGCAGCGGGGACAGGGGACTGGGCTACACCTTC. Amino acid sequence: CASSGDRGLGYTF. Supplemented by reference TRBV7-3 and TRBJ1-2, the full variable domain reads GAGVSQTPSNKVTEKGKYVELRCDPISGHTALYWYRQSLGQGPEFLIYFQGTGAADDSGLPNDRFFAVRPEGSVSTLKIQRTERGDSAVYLCASSGDRGLGYTFGSGTRLTVV.

The rearrangement uses TRBV5-1 and TRBJ2-2; TRBD2 might be the D (6 bases). The V end was cut by 7 bases, the J end by 7 bases, with 11 bases between. The CDR3 has 12 amino acids. Germline assignment: CDR1 SGHRS and CDR2 YFSETQ. The CDR3, as DNA: TGCGCCAGCCGGAGGGACGGCGGGGAGCTGTTTTTT. Its protein product is CASRRDGGELFF.

The chain uses TRBV7-2 and TRBJ2-3; 11 bases line up with TRBD2. CDR3 length equals 16 residues. Per the germline V gene, CDR1 is SGHTA and CDR2 is FQGNSA. With V trimmed by 5 bases and J by 4 bases, 8 bases remained unmatched. CDR3 DNA: TGTGCCAGCAGCATTAGCGGGAGGGCCGGGGCAGATACGCAGTATTTT. This codes for CASSISGRAGADTQYF. Based on the CDR3 plus reference TRBV7-2 and TRBJ2-3, the full variable domain is GAGVSQSPSNKVTEKGKDVELRCDPISGHTALYWYRQSLGQGLEFLIYFQGNSAPDKSGLPSDRFSAERTGGSVSTLTIQRTQQEDSAVYLCASSISGRAGADTQYFGPGTRLTVL.

This rearrangement joins TRBV6-5 to TRBJ1-2; D gene ambiguous. Germline V gene sequence: CDR1 MNHEY, CDR2 SVGAGI. The CDR3 contains 15 residues. V was shortened by 6 bases and J by 6 bases, with 20 bases between the two germline ends. The CDR3 loop is CASRSHSLLGHGYTF. CDR3 DNA sequence: TGTGCCAGCAGATCCCACAGTCTCTTAGGCCATGGCTACACCTTC.

The rearrangement joins TRBV11-2 to TRBJ1-2, with D unclear. Germline CDR1 SGHAT, CDR2 FQNNGV. V gave up 0 bases and J gave up 8 bases, with 13 bases separating them. CDR3 length equals 14 residues. CDR3 in amino acids: CASSLDLGVKGYTF. The CDR3 coding sequence is TGTGCCAGCAGCTTAGATCTCGGGGTGAAAGGCTACACCTTC.

This sequence joins TRBV28 and TRBJ2-7; D is possibly TRBD2 (6 bases). Germline V gene lookup returns CDR1 MDHEN and CDR2 SYDVKM. The CDR3 consists of 14 residues. V lost 3 bases, J lost 2 bases, and 11 bases lay in between. CDR3 amino acids: CASSLGGSAYEQYF. The CDR3 bases are TGTGCCAGCAGTTTGGGGGGATCCGCCTACGAGCAGTACTTC.

The J gene is TRBJ2-5, the V gene TRBV5-1; 9 bases map to TRBD2. With 4 bases clipped from V and 3 bases from J, the junction kept 19 bases outside the gene matches. Germline lookup yields CDR1 SGHRS and CDR2 YFSETQ. This CDR3 contains 19 residues. Written as DNA, the CDR3 is TGCGCCAGCAGCCCTAGGCGTTTAGCGGGAGATCGGATGAAAGAGACCCAGTACTTC. Its protein product is CASSPRRLAGDRMKETQYF.

Only a few counts were recorded for this clone. This chain connects TRBV28 to TRBJ1-1, with D uncertain. With 7 bases removed from V and 8 bases from J, the gap between germline ends came to 17 bases. This CDR3 is 13 amino acids long. Per germline, CDR1 MDHEN and CDR2 SYDVKM. CDR3 sequence reads: CASTLRGQSEAFF. The CDR3 DNA reads as TGTGCCAGCACCCTGCGTGGGCAGTCAGAAGCTTTCTTT.

The genes are TRBV28 and TRBJ2-5, with 16 positions matching TRBD2. Trimming at V came to 5 bases and at J to 3 bases, leaving 9 bases not matched to a gene. Germline values: CDR1 MDHEN, CDR2 SYDVKM. CDR3 size: 18 residues. The CDR3 protein is CASSAQGLAGGWEETQYF. The CDR3 nucleotides read TGTGCCAGCAGTGCCCAGGGACTAGCGGGGGGGTGGGAAGAGACCCAGTACTTC.

The chain has TRBV7-8 and TRBJ2-3; D ambiguous. Germline V gene lookup returns CDR1 SGHVS and CDR2 FQNEAQ. Trimming removed 2 bases from V and 4 bases from J, with 4 bases in between. This CDR3 comprises 12 residues. The CDR3 reads CASSLNSDTQYF. The CDR3 nucleotides are TGTGCCAGCAGCTTAAACTCAGATACGCAGTATTTT.

The chain uses TRBV7-9 and TRBJ1-5, with 9 positions matching TRBD1. The CDR3 length is 14 residues. Unmatched junction bases numbered 3, after V lost 5 bases and J lost 4 bases. The germline V gene has CDR1 SEHNR and CDR2 FQNEAQ (reference sequence). CDR3 amino acids: CASSRDRVNQPQHF. The CDR3, as DNA: TGTGCCAGCAGCCGGGACAGGGTAAATCAGCCCCAGCATTTT.